A selection of T cell receptor beta chains follows, all from one sample in a study of blood T cell repertoires in COVID-19. Sequenced by immunoSEQ multiplex PCR; TCRdb stores in-frame clones only, minus some. This table has 150,000 to 160,000 clones, 75% to 90% appearing once. Sequenced material: peripheral blood. These receptor sequences come from a man between 60 and 70 years old with acute or convalescent COVID-19. CDR3s include the opening cysteine and the closing phenylalanine or tryptophan. Each record gives: D gene, V gene, J gene, clone size, CDR3 DNA, CDR3 protein. D genes are given only for firm matches. Rows may omit the clone size; those that give it use once, few, many or a size class.

TRBD2	TRBV10-3	TRBJ2-7	-	TGTGCCACCGGCCCGGGGGGTGAGCAGTACTTC	CATGPGGEQYF
-	TRBV15	TRBJ1-1	-	TGTGCCACCAGCAGAGATCGGGGTTCCCGCACTGAAGCTTTCTTT	CATSRDRGSRTEAFF
-	TRBV7-9	TRBJ2-7	-	TGTGCCAGCAGCTTTGGGGATACCAGGGAAATGTACTTC	CASSFGDTREMYF
-	TRBV6-5	TRBJ1-1	-	TGTGCCAGCAGACAGGGAAACACTGAAGCTTTCTTT	CASRQGNTEAFF
TRBD1	TRBV7-9	TRBJ2-3	-	TGTGCCAGCAGCCGCTCACAGGGGTCCTCCTCCACAGATACGCAGTATTTT	CASSRSQGSSSTDTQYF
TRBD2	TRBV5-1	TRBJ2-5	few	TGCGCCAGCAGGTCTAGCGGGATCCAAGAGACCCAGTACTTC	CASRSSGIQETQYF
TRBD2	TRBV5-5	TRBJ2-2	-	TGTGCCAGCACCTCCGGGGGGGGGAGAGGCACCGGGGAGCTGTTTTTT	CASTSGGGRGTGELFF
-	TRBV19	TRBJ1-6	-	TGTGCCAGTAGTATTCAGGGGAATTCACCCCTCCACTTT	CASSIQGNSPLHF
TRBD2	TRBV7-9	TRBJ2-1	-	TGTGCCAGCAGCTCCTCGCGGTCTAGCGGTTTACTCTCCTACAATGAGCAGTTCTTC	CASSSSRSSGLLSYNEQFF
-	TRBV3-1/TRBV3-2	TRBJ1-5	once	TGTGCCAGCAGCCAAGATTACGGGAACAATCAGCCCCAGCATTTT	CASSQDYGNNQPQHF
TRBD2	TRBV5-4	TRBJ2-4	-	TGTGCCAGCAGCTTGGGACTAGCGGGAGGGTTAGCCAAAAACATTCAGTACTTC	CASSLGLAGGLAKNIQYF
-	TRBV21-1	TRBJ2-7	once	TGTGCCAGCAGCAAAAAGAGACTCACCTACTACGAGCAGTACTTC	CASSKKRLTYYEQYF
-	TRBV10-3	TRBJ2-5	-	TGTGCCATCAGTGGCCAGGGAGGAGGGGAGACCCAGTACTTC	CAISGQGGGETQYF
-	TRBV7-6	TRBJ1-4	-	TGTGCCAGCAGCACCCGGACATCGTGGGAAAGTCAACTGTTTTTT	CASSTRTSWESQLFF
-	TRBV19	TRBJ2-4	-	TGTGCCAGTAGTATGCAGGGGAAAAACATTCAGTACTTC	CASSMQGKNIQYF
TRBD2	TRBV28	TRBJ2-3	-	TGTGCCAGCAGCTTTCGCACTAGCGGGGGATCAGATACGCAGTATTTT	CASSFRTSGGSDTQYF
-	TRBV6-2/TRBV6-3	TRBJ2-7	-	TGTGCCAGCAGTGGACTTCCCATCTGGTACGAGCAGTACTTC	CASSGLPIWYEQYF
TRBD1	TRBV28	TRBJ1-6	-	TGTGCCAGCAGTCGCTCTAGGACAGGCGGTTCACCCCTCCACTTT	CASSRSRTGGSPLHF
-	TRBV29-1	TRBJ1-1	-	TGCAGCGTGATACAGGGAACTGGTGAAGCTTTCTTT	CSVIQGTGEAFF
TRBD1	TRBV18	TRBJ1-5	-	TGTGCCAGCTCTCGGGACAGGGATCAGCCCCAGCATTTT	CASSRDRDQPQHF
-	TRBV11-2	TRBJ1-2	once	TGTGCCAGCAGCCCCCAGGGGACACGAGTTTCCTATGGCTACACCTTC	CASSPQGTRVSYGYTF
-	TRBV18	TRBJ1-2	-	TGTGCCAGCTCACCAAGTCAAATAGGGGTTGGCTACACCTTC	CASSPSQIGVGYTF
-	TRBV19	TRBJ1-2	-	TGTGCCAGTAGTATAACGAGGGATCGCTACACCTTC	CASSITRDRYTF
TRBD1	TRBV11-2	TRBJ2-7	-	TGTGCCAGCAGCTTATCAGGACAGGCGTTCGACGAGCAGTACTTC	CASSLSGQAFDEQYF
TRBD1	TRBV7-2	TRBJ1-6	-	TGTGCCAGCAGCTTAGTGGGCCAGGGGGCGGTCAATTCACCCCTCCACTTT	CASSLVGQGAVNSPLHF
TRBD1	TRBV29-1	TRBJ1-5	once	TGCAGCGCCACTGTGGGGACAGGGAATCAGCCCCAGCATTTT	CSATVGTGNQPQHF
-	TRBV4-1	TRBJ2-2	-	TGCGCCAGCAGCCAAGTTAGGAGCGTCGGGGGCGGGGAGCTGTTTTTT	CASSQVRSVGGGELFF
-	TRBV7-9	TRBJ2-7	-	TGTGCCAGCAGCTTAGCGCTGGCAGGGAGGAACGAGCAGTACTTC	CASSLALAGRNEQYF
TRBD1	TRBV9	TRBJ2-7	-	TGTGCCAGCAGCGTAGCAGGGGGCTCGGACGAGCAGTACTTC	CASSVAGGSDEQYF
-	TRBV6-6	TRBJ2-5	-	TGTGCCAGCAAAAGGGAGGAGGAGACCCAGTACTTC	CASKREEETQYF
-	TRBV7-9	TRBJ2-7	-	TGTGCCAGCAGCCGGGGGTACGAGCAGTACTTC	CASSRGYEQYF
TRBD1	TRBV6-7	TRBJ2-2	-	TGTGCCAGCAGTTACCCCGACAGGGGGAACACCGGGGAGCTGTTTTTT	CASSYPDRGNTGELFF
TRBD1	TRBV3-1/TRBV3-2	TRBJ1-6	once	TGTGCCAGCAGCCCTACAGGGGGCGCAAGTTCACCCCTCCACTTT	CASSPTGGASSPLHF
TRBD2	TRBV2	TRBJ2-7	-	TGTGCCAGCGAGAGTGAGGGACTAGCGGGTCGGGAGCAGTACTTC	CASESEGLAGREQYF
-	TRBV4-3	TRBJ2-1	-	TGCGCCAGCAGCCAAGAGGGCAGGGCCTCCTACAATGAGCAGTTCTTC	CASSQEGRASYNEQFF
-	TRBV28	TRBJ1-5	-	TGTGCCAGCAGTTTAGGACTTAGCAATCAGCCCCAGCATTTT	CASSLGLSNQPQHF
TRBD1	TRBV28	TRBJ1-4	-	TGTGCCAGCAGCCCTCCCGGGACAGGGGGCACGACTAATGAAAAACTGTTTTTT	CASSPPGTGGTTNEKLFF
TRBD1	TRBV5-1	TRBJ1-2	once	TGCGCCAGCAGCGAGGACAGGGGTTGGGACTATGGCTACACCTTC	CASSEDRGWDYGYTF
-	TRBV3-1/TRBV3-2	TRBJ2-2	-	TGTGCCAGCAGCCAAGATCGGGTTACCGGGGAGCTGTTTTTT	CASSQDRVTGELFF
TRBD2	TRBV7-2	TRBJ2-3	-	TGTGCCAGCACCCCTGCCGGGGGGTTGGGAGATACGCAGTATTTT	CASTPAGGLGDTQYF
TRBD2	TRBV9	TRBJ2-3	few	TGTGCCAGCAGCGCGGGGGGGACGGGTCCAGATACGCAGTATTTT	CASSAGGTGPDTQYF
-	TRBV25-1	TRBJ1-5	-	TGTGCCAGCAGAAAGTTCGGGTGGAACAATCAGCCCCAGCATTTT	CASRKFGWNNQPQHF